The rows below give T cell receptor beta chains drawn from one sample of a study of control samples from healthy donors and cancer patients. The method was immunoSEQ multiplex PCR; TCRdb's version includes in-frame clones alone and lacks a portion of them. Of some 130,000 clones detected, about nine tenths appear once; the ten largest clones hold about 3.2%. The sample comprised blood. Receptors were obtained from a middle-aged man in good health. Each CDR3 is given with its conserved first and last residue. The D gene is left open where the match is weak. Only part of the rows carry a size: once, few, many, or a class if the clone is expanded.

CDR3: CASSLGSTEAFF; DNA: TGTGCCAGCAGCTTAGGGTCCACTGAAGCTTTCTTT; J: TRBJ1-1; size: .; D: .; V: TRBV7-2
CDR3: CASSKELATSSYEQYF; DNA: TGTGCCAGCAGCAAGGAACTAGCTACAAGCTCCTACGAGCAGTACTTC; J: TRBJ2-7; size: few; D: .; V: TRBV5-4
CDR3: CASTRSGGAKDTQYF; DNA: TGTGCCAGCACCCGTAGCGGGGGGGCCAAAGATACGCAGTATTTT; J: TRBJ2-3; size: .; D: TRBD2; V: TRBV7-2
CDR3: CATSDLNRPQHF; DNA: TGTGCCACCAGTGACTTAAATCGGCCCCAGCATTTT; J: TRBJ1-5; size: .; D: .; V: TRBV24-1
CDR3: CATRNRDTDTQYF; DNA: TGTGCCACCAGAAACAGGGATACAGATACGCAGTATTTT; J: TRBJ2-3; size: .; D: .; V: TRBV24-1
CDR3: CASSDMWSTDTQYF; DNA: TGCGCCAGCAGTGATATGTGGAGCACAGATACGCAGTATTTT; J: TRBJ2-3; size: .; D: .; V: TRBV10-1
CDR3: CSARDYQSQHF; DNA: TGCAGTGCTAGAGATTACCAGTCCCAGCATTTT; J: TRBJ1-5; size: .; D: .; V: TRBV20-1
CDR3: CASSQDASINEQFF; DNA: TGTGCCAGCAGCCAAGATGCTAGCATCAATGAGCAGTTCTTC; J: TRBJ2-1; size: .; D: .; V: TRBV4-2
CDR3: CASSEEVSLGGELFF; DNA: TGTGCCAGCAGTGAAGAGGTTAGCCTGGGCGGGGAGCTGTTTTTT; J: TRBJ2-2; size: .; D: .; V: TRBV2
CDR3: CASSLQGEPGANVLTF; DNA: TGCGCCAGCAGCTTGCAGGGTGAACCTGGGGCCAACGTCCTGACTTTC; J: TRBJ2-6; size: .; D: .; V: TRBV5-1
CDR3: CASSFMGQARYF; DNA: TGTGCCAGCAGTTTCATGGGACAGGCGCGGTACTTC; J: TRBJ2-4; size: once; D: TRBD1; V: TRBV27
CDR3: CSVHRDGSYEQYF; DNA: TGCAGCGTCCACCGGGACGGCTCCTACGAGCAGTACTTC; J: TRBJ2-7; size: .; D: .; V: TRBV29-1
CDR3: CAWSLRGVSNYGYTF; DNA: TGTGCCTGGAGTCTCCGGGGAGTATCTAACTATGGCTACACCTTC; J: TRBJ1-2; size: .; D: .; V: TRBV30
CDR3: CASSPRTLALTEAFF; DNA: TGTGCCAGCAGCCCAAGAACCCTTGCCCTCACTGAAGCTTTCTTT; J: TRBJ1-1; size: .; D: .; V: TRBV7-6
CDR3: CAISESSDDRFF; DNA: TGTGCCATCAGTGAGTCATCAGATGATCGTTTCTTC; J: TRBJ2-1; size: once; D: .; V: TRBV10-3
CDR3: CASSPPGGREKLFF; DNA: TGTGCCAGCTCACCACCGGGGGGCCGGGAAAAACTGTTTTTT; J: TRBJ1-4; size: .; D: .; V: TRBV18
CDR3: CSAGVSGNTIYF; DNA: TGCAGCGCAGGGGTTTCTGGAAACACCATATATTTT; J: TRBJ1-3; size: .; D: .; V: TRBV29-1
CDR3: CASSLTMDGYTF; DNA: TGCGCCAGCAGCTTAACTATGGATGGCTACACCTTC; J: TRBJ1-2; size: .; D: .; V: TRBV5-1
CDR3: CASSDGLPTDTQYF; DNA: TGTGCCAGCAGCGACGGACTCCCCACAGATACGCAGTATTTT; J: TRBJ2-3; size: .; D: .; V: TRBV14
CDR3: CASSLALGTNSPLHF; DNA: TGTGCCAGCAGCTTAGCTTTGGGAACAAATTCACCCCTCCACTTT; J: TRBJ1-6; size: .; D: .; V: TRBV11-2
CDR3: CASQDLNSYEQYF; DNA: TGTGCCAGCCAGGACTTAAACTCCTACGAGCAGTACTTC; J: TRBJ2-7; size: once; D: .; V: TRBV19
CDR3: CAIRGDSANTEAFF; DNA: TGTGCCATCAGGGGGGACAGTGCGAACACTGAAGCTTTCTTT; J: TRBJ1-1; size: once; D: TRBD1; V: TRBV10-3
CDR3: CATSDEGSPYNEQFF; DNA: TGTGCCACCAGTGATGAGGGGAGCCCCTACAATGAGCAGTTCTTC; J: TRBJ2-1; size: .; D: .; V: TRBV24-1
CDR3: CATENRTGGYTF; DNA: TGTGCCACCGAAAACAGGACAGGGGGCTACACCTTC; J: TRBJ1-2; size: .; D: TRBD1; V: TRBV24-1
CDR3: CAWGRGAGGYTF; DNA: TGTGCCTGGGGAAGAGGGGCGGGTGGCTACACCTTC; J: TRBJ1-2; size: .; D: .; V: TRBV30
CDR3: CASSTDRGMNSPLHF; DNA: TGTGCCAGCAGTACGGACAGGGGGATGAATTCACCCCTCCACTTT; J: TRBJ1-6; size: .; D: TRBD1; V: TRBV27
CDR3: CASSFGRGLTNEKLFF; DNA: TGCGCCAGCAGCTTCGGCAGGGGGCTAACTAATGAAAAACTGTTTTTT; J: TRBJ1-4; size: few; D: TRBD1; V: TRBV5-1
CDR3: CASSLSGQTQPQHF; DNA: TGTGCCAGCAGCTTATCGGGACAGACTCAGCCCCAGCATTTT; J: TRBJ1-5; size: .; D: TRBD1; V: TRBV7-8
CDR3: CASSLVQGSNQPQHF; DNA: TGTGCCAGCAGCTTAGTACAGGGTAGCAATCAGCCCCAGCATTTT; J: TRBJ1-5; size: .; D: .; V: TRBV7-2
CDR3: CASSLHRGNTEAFF; DNA: TGTGCCAGCAGCTTACACAGAGGGAACACTGAAGCTTTCTTT; J: TRBJ1-1; size: .; D: .; V: TRBV11-3
CDR3: CASAQGSGGGGNEQFF; DNA: TGTGCTAGTGCCCAAGGTTCGGGGGGTGGAGGTAATGAGCAGTTCTTC; J: TRBJ2-1; size: once; D: TRBD2; V: TRBV12-5
CDR3: CASRYSTGNGYTF; DNA: TGTGCCAGCAGATACTCGACAGGGAATGGCTACACCTTC; J: TRBJ1-2; size: few; D: TRBD1; V: TRBV12-3/TRBV12-4
CDR3: CASSQERGVPEQYF; DNA: TGCGCCAGCAGCCAGGAGCGAGGGGTTCCCGAGCAGTACTTC; J: TRBJ2-7; size: .; D: .; V: TRBV4-3
CDR3: CASSFLRDLKGGYTF; DNA: TGTGCCAGCAGCTTCCTTAGGGACCTCAAGGGGGGCTACACCTTC; J: TRBJ1-2; size: .; D: .; V: TRBV7-3
CDR3: CASSWDNSPLHF; DNA: TGTGCCAGCAGCTGGGATAATTCACCCCTCCACTTT; J: TRBJ1-6; size: .; D: .; V: TRBV5-6
CDR3: CASSQQGRNEQFF; DNA: TGTGCCAGCAGCCAACAGGGGAGAAATGAGCAGTTCTTC; J: TRBJ2-1; size: .; D: TRBD1; V: TRBV2
CDR3: CASSPSRDTNTEAFF; DNA: TGTGCCAGCAGCCCATCCCGGGACACGAACACTGAAGCTTTCTTT; J: TRBJ1-1; size: .; D: .; V: TRBV7-3
CDR3: CATSRAGGGTGELFF; DNA: TGTGCCACCAGCAGAGCAGGGGGCGGCACCGGGGAGCTGTTTTTT; J: TRBJ2-2; size: .; D: TRBD1; V: TRBV15
CDR3: CASGRDGKIYEQYF; DNA: TGTGCCAGCGGCCGGGACGGCAAGATCTACGAGCAGTACTTC; J: TRBJ2-7; size: .; D: .; V: TRBV27
CDR3: CAISDPRTASGTF; DNA: TGTGCCATCAGTGACCCCAGGACGGCCTCTGGCACCTTC; J: TRBJ1-2; size: .; D: .; V: TRBV10-3
CDR3: CASSHPRTGGPPNYGYTF; DNA: TGCGCCAGCAGCCACCCCAGGACAGGGGGGCCTCCTAACTATGGCTACACCTTC; J: TRBJ1-2; size: once; D: TRBD1; V: TRBV4-1
CDR3: CASSIQVSYNSPLHF; DNA: TGTGCCAGTAGTATACAGGTCTCCTATAATTCACCCCTCCACTTT; J: TRBJ1-6; size: many; D: .; V: TRBV19
CDR3: CATSDQGAGNQPQHF; DNA: TGTGCCACCAGTGATCAGGGGGCTGGCAATCAGCCCCAGCATTTT; J: TRBJ1-5; size: once; D: TRBD1; V: TRBV24-1
CDR3: CAWKQGTGYTF; DNA: TGTGCCTGGAAGCAGGGGACCGGCTACACCTTC; J: TRBJ1-2; size: few; D: .; V: TRBV30